This TCR beta chain appears in the sequencing data of a study of radiotherapy plus CTLA-4 blockade in lung cancer. Study as a whole: Disease control was present in 30% to 35% of patients, and objective responses in 15% to 20%.

The CDR3 runs to 19 residues. V was clipped by 2 bases and J by 7 bases; unmatched bases: 17. The germline V gene encodes CDR1 SEHNR and CDR2 FQNEAQ (reference sequence). TCRdb's copy holds only in-frame clones and misses some; the assay was immunoSEQ multiplex PCR. The table records 50,000 to 70,000 clones, 70% to 85% of them present only once. This clone was detected a few times. No antigen is known for it. Whole-study findings and limits: In blood, early T cell clone dynamics reportedly predicted response best, together with interferon-beta. In blood, TCR clones derived from the tumor expanded after radiotherapy plus ipilimumab.

Sequences were derived from peripheral blood, sampled from a patient treated with radiotherapy plus ipilimumab. The chain joins TRBV7-9 to TRBJ1-6, with 7 nucleotides matching TRBD1. The TCR sequence derives from a human donor with non-small cell lung cancer whose response to radiotherapy plus ipilimumab could not be evaluated. The CDR3 is CASSLIDWTRQGGNSPLHF. In nucleotides, the CDR3 is TGTGCCAGCAGCTTAATAGATTGGACAAGACAGGGAGGAAATTCACCCCTCCACTTT. Variable domain in full (rest from reference TRBV7-9 and TRBJ1-6): DTGVSQNPRHKITKRGQNVTFRCDPISEHNRLYWYRQTLGQGPEFLTYFQNEAQLEKSRLLSDRFSAERPKGSFSTLEIQRTEQGDSAMYLCASSLIDWTRQGGNSPLHFGNGTRLTVT.